These 30 T cell receptor beta chains originate from one sample sequenced in a study of metastatic and nonmetastatic thyroid tumors. The entire patient cohort was treatment-naive prior to thyroid surgery. TCRdb used MiXCR to call clones anew from the PCR reads. The sample lists 3,000 to 4,000 clones; less than 45% were seen once. Sequencing was performed on tumor tissue. Receptors were obtained from a female donor with papillary thyroid cancer or a benign thyroid nodule (not recorded which). Some clones in this sample may be carry-over from other donors' samples.

This clone appeared a few times. The CDR3 is CATQRSPSSYEQYF. CDR3 in DNA: TGTGCCACCCAAAGATCTCCTTCCTCCTACGAGCAGTACTTC. The chain combines TRBV19 with TRBJ2-7; no firm D call. The CDR3 extends over 14 amino acids. The V end was cut by 10 bases, the J end by 0 bases, with 16 bases between. Germline assignment: CDR1 LNHDA and CDR2 SQIVND (reference sequence).

Notes on this clone: A read error may produce the germline difference seen at one junction end. The genes are TRBV28 and TRBJ2-2, with 10 bases matching TRBD2. This CDR3 spans 16 amino acids. CDR1 is MDHEN, CDR2 SYDVKM, per germline. CDR3 region: CASSLLLAGNTGELFF. The CDR3 DNA is TGTGCCAGCAGTTTATTACTAGCGGGGAACACCGGGGAGCTTTTTTTT. The entire variable domain, with the rest obtained from reference TRBV28 and TRBJ2-2, is as follows: DVKVTQSSRYLVKRTGEKVFLECVQDMDHENMFWYRQDPGLGLRLIYFSYDVKMKEKGDIPEGYSVSREKKERFSLILESASTNQTSMYLCASSLLLAGNTGELFFGEGSRLTVL.

In its sample, this clone was seen a few times. The V gene is TRBV6-2 or TRBV6-3, the J gene TRBJ2-7; a possible D gene is TRBD1 (6 bases). CDR1 is MNHEY and CDR2 is SVGEGT in the germline V gene. V was shortened by 6 bases and J by 2 bases, with 11 bases between the two germline ends. The CDR3 extends over 13 amino acids. The CDR3 DNA reads TGTGCCAGCAGAGTCAGGGGACCCTACGAGCAGTACTTC. Translation: CASRVRGPYEQYF.

The chain employs TRBV7-8 and TRBJ2-2, with D possibly TRBD2 on 6 matching bases. Germline CDR1 SGHVS, CDR2 FQNEAQ. The V end lost 0 bases, the J end lost 4 bases, and 12 bases lay between the germline ends. This CDR3 is built from 16 residues. This chain's CDR3 is CASSLAGTGFTGELFF. The CDR3 coding sequence is TGTGCCAGCAGCTTAGCGGGGACTGGGTTCACCGGGGAGCTGTTTTTT.

This clone was seen more than once but under ten times. The chain uses TRBV28 and TRBJ2-1; 10 bases map to TRBD2. V shed 5 bases and J 8 bases; nucleotides not matched to a gene: 12. CDR3 length: 16 residues. CDR1 and CDR2 from the germline V gene are MDHEN and SYDVKM. CDR3 bases: TGTGCCAGCAGTCTGGTTCGGCTAGCGGGAGTAGATGAGCAGTTCTTC. It encodes CASSLVRLAGVDEQFF.

The chain joins TRBV7-8 to TRBJ1-3, with 7 bases fitting TRBD1. The V and J ends lost 4 bases and 8 bases, in that order; junction bases with no gene match: 11. The CDR3 covers 15 residues. The germline gives CDR1 SGHVS, CDR2 FQNEAQ. Here the CDR3 DNA reads TGTGCCAGCAGCTCCATCCAGGGGGGGTCTGACACCATATATTTT. This translates into CASSSIQGGSDTIYF. Supplemented by reference TRBV7-8 and TRBJ1-3, the full variable domain reads GAGVSQSPRYKVAKRGQDVALRCDPISGHVSLFWYQQALGQGPEFLTYFQNEAQLDKSGLPSDRFFAERPEGSVSTLKIQRTQQEDSAVYLCASSSIQGGSDTIYFGEGSWLTVV.

This chain connects TRBV6-1 to TRBJ2-7; either TRBD1 or TRBD2 may supply D (5 bases each). V lost 5 bases and J 2 bases, leaving 25 bases between the germline ends. CDR1 and CDR2 (germline): MNHNS, SASEGT. CDR3 size: 18 residues. CDR3 in amino acids: CASSQGYFLRDGTYEQYF. CDR3 DNA sequence: TGTGCCAGCAGTCAGGGATACTTTCTCCGGGACGGGACCTACGAGCAGTACTTC.

This clone is labeled hyperexpanded (1% or more). The chain carries TRBV20-1 and TRBJ1-6; D not resolved. The CDR3 is 14 residues long. With 0 bases removed from V and 9 bases from J, the gap between germline ends came to 12 bases. CDR1 and CDR2 (germline): DFQATT, SNEGSKA (reference sequence). The CDR3 nucleotides read TGCAGTGCTAGAGATGGGCAGTCTTCTTCACCCCTCCACTTT. Its protein product is CSARDGQSSSPLHF.

This clone was counted only a few times. The J gene is TRBJ2-1, the V gene TRBV10-3; the D gene could be TRBD1 or TRBD2 (6 bases each). Germline V gene sequence: CDR1 ENHRY, CDR2 SYGVKD. CDR3 length equals 13 residues. The V end was cut by 2 bases, the J end by 8 bases, with 10 bases between. The CDR3 DNA reads as TGTGCCATCAGTGAGGAGGGGGGCGATGAGCAGTTCTTC. Its translation is CAISEEGGDEQFF.

The chain links TRBV7-8 to TRBJ2-1, with TRBD2 identical over 11 bases. J gave up 1 base and V 6 bases, and 8 bases lay outside the gene matches. The V gene's germline CDR1 is SGHVS and CDR2 FQNEAQ. The CDR3 extends over 17 amino acids. The CDR3 DNA reads as TGTGCCAGCAGTCGTAAACTAGCGGGGGAATCCTACAATGAGCAGTTCTTC. Encoded protein: CASSRKLAGESYNEQFF.

The sample holds a few counts of this clone. The V call is TRBV10-3, the J call TRBJ2-3, with TRBD2 as a possible D gene (6 bases). Germline CDR1 is ENHRY and CDR2 is SYGVKD. The CDR3 is 15 residues long. V lost 3 bases to trimming and J lost 2 bases, with 12 bases between them. The CDR3 sequence is CAISDASENTDTQYF. The CDR3 DNA reads TGTGCCATCAGTGACGCTAGCGAGAACACAGATACGCAGTATTTT.

On this clone itself: Other nucleotide sequences from this sample produce the same CDR3. The gene calls are TRBV6-2 or TRBV6-3 and TRBJ2-7; 12 positions agree with TRBD2. Germline V gene data show CDR1 as MNHEY and CDR2 as SVGEGT. V shed 0 bases, J shed 7 bases, and the junction held 16 bases outside the gene matches. This CDR3 region has 19 residues. The CDR3 DNA follows: TGTGCCAGCAGTTACTCGAACCCCCTAGCGGGAGGGCTCTGGGATGAGCAGTACTTC. Translated, it gives CASSYSNPLAGGLWDEQYF.

The gene calls are TRBV7-2 and TRBJ2-5; 11 bases match TRBD2. Matching the DNA end better, TRBJ2-1 makes the J call doubtful. Germline V gene data show CDR1 as SGHTA and CDR2 as FQGNSA. CDR3 length: 15 amino acids. The CDR3 nucleotides are TGTGCCAGCAGGGGAGGTGCTAGCGGGAGGAATGAGCAGTTCTTC. This codes for CASRGGASGRNEQFF.

This clone occurred once. This chain connects TRBV5-1 to TRBJ2-3, with 7 bases that match TRBD2. Per germline, CDR1 SGHRS and CDR2 YFSETQ. V was clipped by 0 bases and J by 0 bases; unmatched bases: 7. The CDR3 covers 17 residues. The CDR3: CASSLELAPSSTDTQYF. The CDR3 coding sequence is TGCGCCAGCAGCTTGGAACTAGCGCCTTCTAGCACAGATACGCAGTATTTT.

V and J are TRBV19 and TRBJ2-5; 9 nucleotides match TRBD2. The V gene's germline CDR1 is LNHDA and CDR2 SQIVND (reference sequence). The CDR3 contains 15 residues. The V segment lost 6 bases and the J segment 1 base; nucleotides outside the gene matches: 6. CDR3 region: CASRAIAGAQETQYF. CDR3 bases: TGTGCCAGTAGGGCTATAGCGGGGGCCCAAGAGACCCAGTACTTC.

This sequence joins TRBV28 and TRBJ2-3; D is undetermined. The germline gives CDR1 MDHEN, CDR2 SYDVKM. Trimming took 3 bases from V and 6 from J, leaving 10 bases between them. This CDR3 comprises 13 residues. CDR3 DNA sequence: TGTGCCAGCAGTTTTGGGGTTATCGATACGCAGTATTTT. Amino acids: CASSFGVIDTQYF. Variable domain in full (rest from reference TRBV28 and TRBJ2-3): DVKVTQSSRYLVKRTGEKVFLECVQDMDHENMFWYRQDPGLGLRLIYFSYDVKMKEKGDIPEGYSVSREKKERFSLILESASTNQTSMYLCASSFGVIDTQYFGPGTRLTVL.

Comment on this clone: Given a much more abundant clone one base away, this may be a read error. The same CDR3 also results from other DNA sequences found in this sample. The chain uses TRBV20-1 and TRBJ2-3; 11 bases are shared with TRBD2. V shed 1 base, J shed 7 bases, and the junction held 7 bases outside the gene matches. This CDR3 region has 15 residues. The germline CDR1 and CDR2 sequences are DFQATT and SNEGSKA (reference sequence). This CDR3 is CSARVLAGGPHTQYF. CDR3 DNA: TGCAGTGCTAGAGTATTAGCGGGAGGGCCACATACGCAGTATTTT.

This clone was seen more than once but under ten times. DNA of the CDR3: TGTGCCAGCAGTACCGGGACAGGGGAAGACAATGAGCAGTTCTTC. Amino acid sequence: CASSTGTGEDNEQFF. The gene calls are TRBV6-1 and TRBJ2-1; TRBD1 matches 10 bases. The germline V gene encodes CDR1 MNHNS and CDR2 SASEGT. With 5 bases clipped from V and 5 bases from J, the junction kept 6 bases outside the gene matches. This CDR3 has 15 amino acids.

The chain has TRBV6-1 and TRBJ2-7, with 7 bases that match TRBD1. With 6 bases clipped from V and 2 bases from J, the junction kept 4 bases outside the gene matches. The CDR3 has 13 amino acids. Germline CDR1 reads MNHNS; CDR2 reads SASEGT. Here the CDR3 reads CASRRGQAYEQYF. DNA for the CDR3: TGTGCCAGCAGACGAGGACAGGCCTACGAGCAGTACTTC.

The chain employs TRBV2 and TRBJ2-2; D may be TRBD2 (5 bases). There are 13 residues in the CDR3. V was cut by 3 bases and J by 5 bases, with 7 bases left in between. Germline lookup yields CDR1 SNHLY and CDR2 FYNNEI. The CDR3 protein is CASSERGTGELFF. The CDR3 bases are TGTGCCAGCAGTGAGCGAGGGACCGGGGAGCTGTTTTTT.

This clone was seen more than once but under ten times. This rearrangement joins TRBV6-1 to TRBJ2-7; 7 nucleotides align to TRBD2. V lost 5 bases to trimming and J lost 0 bases; unmatched junction nucleotides: 13. Germline CDR1 and CDR2: MNHNS and SASEGT. This CDR3 region has 17 residues. CDR3 sequence reads: CASSSAPGLRSSYEQYF. In DNA, the CDR3 is TGTGCCAGCAGTTCCGCTCCGGGACTAAGGAGCTCCTACGAGCAGTACTTC.

This clone was counted a few times. In DNA, the CDR3 is TGTGCCAGCAAGGGCAGGGGGGATCTGAATCAGCCCCAGCATTTT. Protein sequence: CASKGRGDLNQPQHF. The chain employs TRBV2 and TRBJ1-5; 7 bases line up with TRBD1. The CDR3 contains 15 residues. V was clipped by 7 bases and J by 4 bases; unmatched bases: 10. Per the germline V gene, CDR1 is SNHLY and CDR2 is FYNNEI.

V and J are TRBV7-3 and TRBJ2-2; tentatively, D is TRBD2 (6 bases). Germline CDR1 reads SGHTA; CDR2 reads FQGTGA. With 2 bases removed from V and 7 bases from J, the gap between germline ends came to 8 bases. This CDR3 contains 13 residues. The CDR3 reads CASSLGRGGELFF. The DNA for the CDR3 is TGTGCCAGCAGCTTAGGGCGGGGCGGGGAGCTGTTTTTT.

This rearrangement joins TRBV5-1 to TRBJ2-2; a possible D gene is TRBD1 (6 bases). Trimming took 7 bases from V and 1 from J, leaving 11 bases between them. CDR1 is SGHRS, CDR2 YFSETQ, per germline. The CDR3 is made up of 14 amino acids. DNA of the CDR3: TGCGCCAGCCTCCGGGACATGAACACCGGGGAGCTGTTTTTT. It is translated as CASLRDMNTGELFF.

This clone was seen more than once but under ten times. The genes are TRBV28 and TRBJ1-5; 7 bases are a match to TRBD1. The CDR3 loop spans 16 amino acids. CDR1 and CDR2 (germline): MDHEN, SYDVKM. V dropped 1 base and J dropped 3; count of bases not matched to a gene: 6. CDR3 in DNA: TGTGCCAGCAGTTTATCGAGAGGGGGCAACAATCAGCCCCAGCATTTT. Its protein product is CASSLSRGGNNQPQHF.

V and J are TRBV5-1 and TRBJ1-1; 7 nucleotides line up with TRBD1. The germline V gene has CDR1 SGHRS and CDR2 YFSETQ. CDR3 length: 17 residues. The ends lost 6 bases at V and 1 base at J; junction bases unmatched: 15. This chain's CDR3 is CASNPGLRQGENTEAFF. DNA for the CDR3: TGCGCCAGCAATCCCGGACTAAGACAGGGCGAGAACACTGAAGCTTTCTTT.

This clone was recorded a few times. V and J are TRBV6-1 and TRBJ2-1, with 8 nucleotides matching TRBD2. V shed 4 bases and J 8 bases; nucleotides not matched to a gene: 10. Per the germline V gene, CDR1 is MNHNS and CDR2 is SASEGT. The CDR3 covers 15 residues. The CDR3 DNA reads TGTGCCAGCAGTGTGGAGAGCGGGAGTGGGGATGAGCAGTTCTTC. It yields the protein CASSVESGSGDEQFF.

This clone occurred a few times. V is TRBV4-1 and J is TRBJ1-1; D unclear. CDR1 MGHRA and CDR2 YSYEKL come from the germline V gene. The CDR3 contains 11 residues. V was shortened by 5 bases and J by 8 bases, with 9 bases between the two germline ends. CDR3 region: CASSSATEAFF. In nucleotides, the CDR3 is TGCGCCAGCAGCTCCGCGACAGAAGCTTTCTTT.

This clone was detected only a few times. The J gene is TRBJ1-5, the V gene TRBV28; 7 nucleotides match TRBD1. CDR1 and CDR2 (germline): MDHEN, SYDVKM. The CDR3 spans 15 residues. Germline trimming cut 3 bases from V and 4 bases from J; bases unmatched to any gene: 6. CDR3 nucleotides: TGTGCCAGCAGTTTCTCCAGACAGGGAAATCAGCCCCAGCATTTT. This sequence encodes CASSFSRQGNQPQHF.

The V call is TRBV5-1, the J call TRBJ1-3; D gene ambiguous. Trimming stripped 3 bases from V and 2 bases from J, with 9 bases between. The CDR3 has 14 amino acids. Germline values: CDR1 SGHRS, CDR2 YFSETQ. DNA of the CDR3: TGCGCCAGCAGCTCGGGATCCACTGGAAACACCATATATTTT. It encodes CASSSGSTGNTIYF.